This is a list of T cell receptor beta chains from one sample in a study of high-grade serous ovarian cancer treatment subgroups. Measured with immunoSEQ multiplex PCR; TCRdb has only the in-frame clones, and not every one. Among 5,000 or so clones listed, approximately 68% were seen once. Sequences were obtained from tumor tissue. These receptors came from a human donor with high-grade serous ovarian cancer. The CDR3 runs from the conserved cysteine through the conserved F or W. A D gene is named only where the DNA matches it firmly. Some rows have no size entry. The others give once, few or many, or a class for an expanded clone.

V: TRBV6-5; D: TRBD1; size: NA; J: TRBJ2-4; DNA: TGTGCCAGCAGTTACTCGATACAGGGGTCCAAAAACATTCAGTACTTC; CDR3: CASSYSIQGSKNIQYF
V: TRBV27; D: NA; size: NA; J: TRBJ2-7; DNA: TGTGCCAGCAGTCCACGGACTCAAGCCTACGAGCAGTACTTC; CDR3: CASSPRTQAYEQYF
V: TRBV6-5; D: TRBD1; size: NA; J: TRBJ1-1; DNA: TGTGCCAGCAGTTACCAAGGACAGGGAAGTCGGACTGAAGCTTTCTTT; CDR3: CASSYQGQGSRTEAFF
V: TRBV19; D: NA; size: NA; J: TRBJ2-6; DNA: TGTGCCAGTAGTATTGATGGGGGGTCTGGGGCCAACGTCCTGACTTTC; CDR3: CASSIDGGSGANVLTF
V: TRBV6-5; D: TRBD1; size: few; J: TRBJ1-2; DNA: TGTGCCAGCAGTCGACAGGGTGGCTACACCTTC; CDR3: CASSRQGGYTF
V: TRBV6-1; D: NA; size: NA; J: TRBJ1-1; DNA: TGTGCCAGCAGTCCTACCTACCGACGGAACACTGAAGCTTTCTTT; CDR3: CASSPTYRRNTEAFF
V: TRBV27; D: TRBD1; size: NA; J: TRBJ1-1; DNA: TGTGCCAGCAGTTATACAGGGGGCCTTGAAGCTTTCTTT; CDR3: CASSYTGGLEAFF
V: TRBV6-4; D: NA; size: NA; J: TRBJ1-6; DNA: TGTGCCAGCAGTGACAGGGATGGATCACCCCTCCACTTT; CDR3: CASSDRDGSPLHF
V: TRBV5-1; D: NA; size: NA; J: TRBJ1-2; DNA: TGCGCCAGCAGCTTGGCAGGTGACTATGGCTACACCTTC; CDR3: CASSLAGDYGYTF
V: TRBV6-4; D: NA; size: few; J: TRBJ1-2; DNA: TGTGCCAGCAGGGACAGTGGCTCGCCTAGCTACACCTTC; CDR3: CASRDSGSPSYTF
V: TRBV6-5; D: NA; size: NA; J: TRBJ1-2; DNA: TGTGCCAGCAGCAGGGAGCGATCGGGTGGCTACACCTTC; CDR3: CASSRERSGGYTF
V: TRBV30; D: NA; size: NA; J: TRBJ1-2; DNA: TGTGCCTGGCCGCCTGAGCGTAGAAAGACCTATGGCTACACCTTC; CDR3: CAWPPERRKTYGYTF
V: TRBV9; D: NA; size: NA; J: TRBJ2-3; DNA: TGTGCCAGCAGTGTCGGAAGCACAGATACGCAGTATTTT; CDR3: CASSVGSTDTQYF
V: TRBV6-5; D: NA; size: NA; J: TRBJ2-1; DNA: TGTGCCAGCAGTTACTCGCGAGACGCGGTCTACAATGAGCAGTTCTTC; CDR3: CASSYSRDAVYNEQFF
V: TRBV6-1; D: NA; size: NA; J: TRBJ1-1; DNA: TGTGCCAGCAGTAGCCTGGGGGGTACGAACACTGAAGCTTTCTTT; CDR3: CASSSLGGTNTEAFF
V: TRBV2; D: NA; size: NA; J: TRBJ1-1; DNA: TGTGCCAGCCTTTCCGGAAACACTGAAGCTTTCTTT; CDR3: CASLSGNTEAFF
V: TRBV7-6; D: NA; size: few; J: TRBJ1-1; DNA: TGTGCCAGCAGCTTCTTACGAAACACTGAAGCTTTCTTT; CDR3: CASSFLRNTEAFF
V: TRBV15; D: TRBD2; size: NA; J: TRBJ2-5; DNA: TGTGCCACCAGCTGGGGACTAGCGGGGGCCGCCCGGACCCAGTACTTC; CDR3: CATSWGLAGAARTQYF
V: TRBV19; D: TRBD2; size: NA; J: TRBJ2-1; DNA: TGTGCCAGTAGTATAGATTCCTCTTTTAGGTCTAGCGGGGAGACCTACAATGAGCAGTTCTTC; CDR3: CASSIDSSFRSSGETYNEQFF
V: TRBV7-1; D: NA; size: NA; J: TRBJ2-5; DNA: TGTGCCAGCAGCCGCCCCCCTATGCGGCACGAAGAGACCCAGTACTTC; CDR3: CASSRPPMRHEETQYF
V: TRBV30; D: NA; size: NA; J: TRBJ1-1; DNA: TGTGCCTGGAGTGTTGGTCTTCCGAACACTGAAGCTTTCTTT; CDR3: CAWSVGLPNTEAFF
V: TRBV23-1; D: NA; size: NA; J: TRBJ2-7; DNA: TGCGCCAGCAGTCAACCTAGACTAAGGGGGAGCTACGAGCAGTACTTC; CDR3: CASSQPRLRGSYEQYF
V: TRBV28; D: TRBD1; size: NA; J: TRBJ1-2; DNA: TGTGCCACCGAAGAGGGGACAGGGTATGGCTACACCTTC; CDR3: CATEEGTGYGYTF
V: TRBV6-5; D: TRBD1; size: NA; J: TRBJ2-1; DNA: TGTGCCAGCAGTTTCGACAGGGGAAGATACAATGAGCAGTTCTTC; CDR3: CASSFDRGRYNEQFF
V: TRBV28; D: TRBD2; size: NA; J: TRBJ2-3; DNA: TGTGCCAGCAGACCCCCTTGGGGGGGTGGCACAGATACGCAGTATTTT; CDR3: CASRPPWGGGTDTQYF
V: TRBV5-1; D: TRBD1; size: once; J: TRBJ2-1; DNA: TGCGCCAGCAGCAGTAGACAGGGTCGGAACAATGAGCAGTTCTTC; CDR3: CASSSRQGRNNEQFF
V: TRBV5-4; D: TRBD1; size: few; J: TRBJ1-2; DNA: TGTGCCAGCAGCCTCTACGACAGGGTTGATGGCTACACCTTC; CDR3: CASSLYDRVDGYTF
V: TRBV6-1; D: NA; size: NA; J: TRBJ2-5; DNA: TGTGCCAGCAGTGAAAGGGGGGCGGACCAAGAGACCCAGTACTTC; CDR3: CASSERGADQETQYF
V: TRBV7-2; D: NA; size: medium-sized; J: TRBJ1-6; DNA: TGTGCCAGCAGCTATGCCGGGACCTACTATAATTCACCCCTCCACTTT; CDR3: CASSYAGTYYNSPLHF
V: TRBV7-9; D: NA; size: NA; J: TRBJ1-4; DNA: TGTGCCAGCAGCTCCACCGCCTATGCCGGGACCAAGATTTTT; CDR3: CASSSTAYAGTKIF
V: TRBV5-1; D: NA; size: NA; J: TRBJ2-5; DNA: TGCGCCAGCAGCTTGATGAAAGAGATCCAGTACTTC; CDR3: CASSLMKEIQYF
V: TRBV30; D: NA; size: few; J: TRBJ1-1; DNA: TGTGCCTGGAGTGTTGGGGTGGCCACTGAAGCTTTCTTT; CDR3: CAWSVGVATEAFF
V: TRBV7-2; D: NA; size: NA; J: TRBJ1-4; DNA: TGTGCCAGCAGCTCAACAGGAATTTTCAATGAAAAACTGTTTTTT; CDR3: CASSSTGIFNEKLFF
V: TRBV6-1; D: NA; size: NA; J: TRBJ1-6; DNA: TGTGCCAGCAGTGCAGGGCCCTATAATTCACCCCTCCACTTT; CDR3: CASSAGPYNSPLHF
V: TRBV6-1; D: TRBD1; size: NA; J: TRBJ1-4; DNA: TGTGCCAGCAGTGATTACAGGGGGGGAAATGAAAAACTGTTTTTT; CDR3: CASSDYRGGNEKLFF
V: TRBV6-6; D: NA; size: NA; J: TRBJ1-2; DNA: TGTGCCAGCAGTCTGGAGCGAGGTGGCTACACCTTC; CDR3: CASSLERGGYTF
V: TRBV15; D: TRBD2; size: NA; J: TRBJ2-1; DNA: TGTGCCACCAGCAGAACGACTAGCGGGGGGGCAGGGGGTTACAATGAGCAGTTCTTC; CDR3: CATSRTTSGGAGGYNEQFF
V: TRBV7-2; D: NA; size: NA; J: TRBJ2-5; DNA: TGTGCCAGCACCGAATTTTTGAGGGTACGGGAGACCCAGTACTTC; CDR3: CASTEFLRVRETQYF
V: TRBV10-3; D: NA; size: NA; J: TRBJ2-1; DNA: TGTGCCATCAGCCCTGGAAGGACTACCCCTGGGGATGAGCAGTTCTTC; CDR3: CAISPGRTTPGDEQFF
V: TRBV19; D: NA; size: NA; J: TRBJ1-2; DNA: TGTGCCAGTAGTCCCCCGGCGCGGGCGTCGGGCTACACCTTC; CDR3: CASSPPARASGYTF
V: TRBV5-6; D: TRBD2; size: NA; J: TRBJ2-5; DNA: TGTGCCAGCAGCGTCACTAGCGGGGGGGCCGAGACCCAGTACTTC; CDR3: CASSVTSGGAETQYF
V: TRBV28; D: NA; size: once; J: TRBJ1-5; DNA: TGTGCCAGCAGTTTTAGTATAGGGCGTTATACCAATCAGCCCCAGCATTTT; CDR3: CASSFSIGRYTNQPQHF
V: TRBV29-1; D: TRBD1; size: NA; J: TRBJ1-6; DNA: TGCAGCGTGAGGGGGACAGGGGATAATTCACCCCTCCACTTT; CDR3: CSVRGTGDNSPLHF
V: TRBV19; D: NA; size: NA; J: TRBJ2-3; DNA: TGTGCCAGTAGCTCCCCGAGGCAGGGGAGGGGGGGGCGGGGAGTTGAGGGCACAGATACGCAGTATTTT; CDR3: CASSSPRQGRGGRGVEGTDTQYF
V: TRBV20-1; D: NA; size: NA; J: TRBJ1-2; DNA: TGCAGTGCGCGGACTTCACGTGGCTACACCTTC; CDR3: CSARTSRGYTF
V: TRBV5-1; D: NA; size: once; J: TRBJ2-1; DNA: TGCGCCAGCAGCTTGGCGGCAGGGTTGAATGAGCAGTTCTTC; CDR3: CASSLAAGLNEQFF
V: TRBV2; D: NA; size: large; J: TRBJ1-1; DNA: TGTGCCAGCCTGTCCGGTAGGGGGACTGAAGCTTTCTTT; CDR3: CASLSGRGTEAFF
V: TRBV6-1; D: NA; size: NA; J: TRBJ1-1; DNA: TGTGCCAGCGAGACAGGTCCGGGCACTGAAGCTTTCTTT; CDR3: CASETGPGTEAFF
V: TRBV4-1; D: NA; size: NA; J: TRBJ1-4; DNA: TGCGCCAAGAGGACAGCAACTAATGAAAAACTGTTTTTT; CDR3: CAKRTATNEKLFF
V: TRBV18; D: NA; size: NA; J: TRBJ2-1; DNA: TGTGCCAGCTCACCAACGACCCCAGGGAAGGGTCGGGACGTGTATGAGCAGTTCTTC; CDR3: CASSPTTPGKGRDVYEQFF
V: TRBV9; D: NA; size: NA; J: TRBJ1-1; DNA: TGTGCCAGCAGCGTCGATTCCGCGGACACTGAAGCTTTCTTT; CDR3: CASSVDSADTEAFF
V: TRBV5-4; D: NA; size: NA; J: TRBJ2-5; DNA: TGTGCCAGCAGCTTCGGAAAGAGTGGTCGCACCCTCGGGGAGACCCAGTACTTC; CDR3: CASSFGKSGRTLGETQYF
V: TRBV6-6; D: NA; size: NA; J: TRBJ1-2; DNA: TGTGCCAGCCGGGGTGAGAGGCGTGGGGTAGAGGGAGGCTACACCTTC; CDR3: CASRGERRGVEGGYTF
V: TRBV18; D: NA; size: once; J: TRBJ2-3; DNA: TGTGCCAGCTCACCGATTGGCACAGATACGCAGTATTTT; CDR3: CASSPIGTDTQYF
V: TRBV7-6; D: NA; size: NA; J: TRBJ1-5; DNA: TGTGCCAGCAGCCTGGGGGGGGGCGGCAGCAATCAGCCCCAGCATTTT; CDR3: CASSLGGGGSNQPQHF
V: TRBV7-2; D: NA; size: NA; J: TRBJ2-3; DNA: TGTGCCAGCCGACGGGCGGGGAACACAGATACGCAGTATTTT; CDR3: CASRRAGNTDTQYF
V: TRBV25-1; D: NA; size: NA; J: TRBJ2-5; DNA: TGTGCCAGCACGAGCCATGGGGAGACCCAGTACTTC; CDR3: CASTSHGETQYF